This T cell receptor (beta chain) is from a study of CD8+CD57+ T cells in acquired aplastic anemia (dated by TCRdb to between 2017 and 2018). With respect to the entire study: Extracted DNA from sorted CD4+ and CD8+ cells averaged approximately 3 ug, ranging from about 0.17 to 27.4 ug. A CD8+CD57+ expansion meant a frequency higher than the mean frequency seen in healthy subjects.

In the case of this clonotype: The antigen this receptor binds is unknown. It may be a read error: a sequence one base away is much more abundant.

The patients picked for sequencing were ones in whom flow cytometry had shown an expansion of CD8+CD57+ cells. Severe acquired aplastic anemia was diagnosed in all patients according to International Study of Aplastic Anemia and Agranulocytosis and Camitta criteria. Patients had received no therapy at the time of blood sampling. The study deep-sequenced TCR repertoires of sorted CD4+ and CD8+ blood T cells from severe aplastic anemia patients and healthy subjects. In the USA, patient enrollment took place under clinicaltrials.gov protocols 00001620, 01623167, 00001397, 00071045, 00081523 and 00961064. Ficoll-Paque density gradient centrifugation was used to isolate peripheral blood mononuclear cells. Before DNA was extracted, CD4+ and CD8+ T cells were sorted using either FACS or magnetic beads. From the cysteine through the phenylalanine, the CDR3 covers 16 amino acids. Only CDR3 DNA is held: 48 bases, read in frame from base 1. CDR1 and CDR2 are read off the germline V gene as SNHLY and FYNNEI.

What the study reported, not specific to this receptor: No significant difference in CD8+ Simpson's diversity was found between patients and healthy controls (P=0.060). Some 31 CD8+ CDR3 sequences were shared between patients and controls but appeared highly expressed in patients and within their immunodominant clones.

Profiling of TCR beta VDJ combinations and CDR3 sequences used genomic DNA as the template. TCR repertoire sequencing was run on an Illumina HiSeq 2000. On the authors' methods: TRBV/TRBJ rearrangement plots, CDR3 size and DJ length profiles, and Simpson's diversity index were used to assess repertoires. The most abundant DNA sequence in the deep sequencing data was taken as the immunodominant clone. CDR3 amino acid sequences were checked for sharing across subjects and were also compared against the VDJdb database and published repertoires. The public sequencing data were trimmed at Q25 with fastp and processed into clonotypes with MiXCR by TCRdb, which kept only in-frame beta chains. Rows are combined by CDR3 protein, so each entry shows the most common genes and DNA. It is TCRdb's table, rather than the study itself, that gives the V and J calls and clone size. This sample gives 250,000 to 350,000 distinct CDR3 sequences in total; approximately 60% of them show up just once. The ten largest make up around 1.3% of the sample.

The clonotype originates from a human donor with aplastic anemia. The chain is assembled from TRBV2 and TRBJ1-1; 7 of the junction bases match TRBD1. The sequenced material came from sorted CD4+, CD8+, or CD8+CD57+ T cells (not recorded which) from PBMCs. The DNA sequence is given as TGCGCCAGCAGCCCCTCTAAGGGGGCGGAGAGCACTGAAGCTTTCTTT. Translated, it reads CASSPSKGAESTEAFF.